Sequencing of this TCR beta chain was carried out in a study of blood T cell repertoires in COVID-19. Study-level information: The cDNA or gDNA used as material had been derived from T cells, B-cell-depleted T cells, or PBMCs.

The germline gives CDR1 SGHAT, CDR2 FQNNGV. This CDR3 comprises 15 residues. V lost 6 bases to trimming and J lost 2 bases; unmatched junction nucleotides: 3. Assay: immunoSEQ multiplex PCR; the TCRdb copy retains only in-frame clones and omits some. The sample contains about 230,000 clones, approximately 84% of which appear only once. The chain is built from TRBV11-2 and TRBJ2-1; 11 nucleotides line up with TRBD2. The receptor's source is a woman aged 80 or older with acute or convalescent COVID-19. Sequencing used peripheral blood. The CDR3 bases are TGTGCCAGCAGTCCTAGCGGGAGGACCTACAATGAGCAGTTCTTC. Translated: CASSPSGRTYNEQFF.